The TCR beta chain described here comes from a study of T cell responses to AZD1222 COVID-19 vaccine. The germline V gene has CDR1 MGHRA and CDR2 YSYEKL. Trimming took 2 bases from V and 5 from J, leaving 23 bases between them. This CDR3 is built from 18 residues. This clone is a singleton in its sample. Produced via immunoSEQ multiplex PCR; TCRdb's table is partial and in-frame only. The table lists 100,000 to 120,000 clones, 85% to 95% of them singletons, with 7.8% in the top ten. The source is an adult in good health. The chain recombines TRBV4-1 with TRBJ2-3; D is ambiguous. The sample here was peripheral blood, taken on day 0 of AZD1222 vaccination. Written as DNA, the CDR3 is TGCGCCAGCAGCCAACCCTACTCAAGGGCACCGGCCCGAGATACGCAGTATTTT. Its translation: CASSQPYSRAPARDTQYF.